This TCR beta chain was captured by sequencing in a study of blood T cell repertoires in COVID-19. Turning to the study itself: The study drew acute and convalescent COVID-19 samples from the United States, Italy and Spain. Sources were T cells, B-cell-depleted T cells, or PBMCs; the material itself was cDNA or gDNA.

V lost 5 bases, J lost 9 bases, and 2 bases stayed unmatched. This CDR3 spans 13 amino acids. The germline V gene encodes CDR1 KGHDR and CDR2 SFDVKD. Authors' data handling: Estimation of nucleated cell counts was performed using reference gene primer amplification. The method was immunoSEQ multiplex PCR; TCRdb's version includes in-frame clones alone and lacks a portion of them. V and J calls and clone size are as listed in that table; D and trimming were resolved from the DNA. The sample lists some 190,000 clones, roughly 91% seen once, with 3.5% to 4.5% in the top ten. The V gene is TRBV24-1, the J gene TRBJ2-6, with 8 bases matching TRBD1. Sequenced material: peripheral blood. This clonotype was sampled from a human donor in a cohort sampled during active COVID-19. CDR3 DNA: TGTGCCACCAGTGTTGGACAGGGCAACGTCCTGACTTTC. It encodes CATSVGQGNVLTF.